The sequence of this TCR beta chain was determined in a study of PD-L1 blockade in urothelial cancer. Study overall: Starting in the mid-2010s, patients were given atezolizumab (1,200 mg intravenously every 3 weeks). Blood drawn 3 weeks (second dose) and 6 weeks after treatment start was analyzed. Notes on the study in general: More expansion of tumor-associated blood clones, seen at 3 weeks, marked durable-benefit patients.

CDR3 length: 14 residues. Unmatched junction bases numbered 5, after V lost 3 bases and J lost 6 bases. From germline, CDR1 is SGHNT and CDR2 YYREEE (reference sequence). In regard to this clone: Its antigen remains unidentified.

Produced via immunoSEQ multiplex PCR; TCRdb's table is partial and in-frame only. The sample carries some 100,000 clones, roughly 90% recorded once. Time point given: pretreatment peripheral blood. The receptor comes from a woman of 80 years or more with urothelial cancer. The specimen comprised PBMCs, sampled around atezolizumab (anti-PD-L1) treatment. This chain joins TRBV5-4 and TRBJ2-7; 11 nucleotides agree with TRBD2. The CDR3 DNA reads TGTGCCAGCAGCTCGGGACTAGCGGAATCCGAGCAGTACTTC. It yields the protein CASSSGLAESEQYF. The full variable domain, completed using reference TRBV5-4 and TRBJ2-7, is ETGVTQSPTHLIKTRGQQVTLRCSSQSGHNTVSWYQQALGQGPQFIFQYYREEENGRGNFPPRFSGLQFPNYSSELNVNALELDDSALYLCASSSGLAESEQYFGPGTRLTVT.